The 4 T cell receptor beta chains in this list originate from one sample, sequenced in a study of blood T cells in healthy people across ages. With a J-beta primer mix and a sample-barcoded 5' primer, a second PCR ran roughly 6 to 11 cycles. TCRdb ran MiXCR on the 5' RACE reads and lists one entry per CDR3 protein. The sample lists approximately 1,000,000 distinct CDR3 sequences, 45% occurring once. Source material: blood. These TCRs come from a woman aged 55-69 years in good health.

The rearrangement links TRBV7-6 to TRBJ2-1; no definite D call. The CDR3 runs to 13 residues. The germline V and J ends were trimmed by 5 bases and 7 bases, with 12 bases remaining between them. Germline V gene sequence: CDR1 SGHVS, CDR2 FNYEAQ. The CDR3 nucleotides are TGTGCCAGCAGCGCCCGACTGGGGAATGAGCAGTTCTTC. It yields the protein CASSARLGNEQFF.

In this sample, this clonotype turned up a few times. The V and J genes are TRBV5-4 and TRBJ2-5; no firm D call. Germline CDR1 is SGHNT and CDR2 is YYREEE (reference sequence). The V end was cut by 0 bases, the J end by 1 base, with 10 bases between. The CDR3 is made up of 15 amino acids. CDR3 sequence: CASSLVGAGQETQYF. DNA for the CDR3: TGTGCCAGCAGCTTGGTCGGAGCCGGCCAAGAGACCCAGTACTTC.

V is TRBV29-1 and J is TRBJ2-1; D not resolved. Trimming shortened V by 5 bases and J by 4 bases, and 12 bases separated the two germline ends. The CDR3 sequence is 13 residues long. Germline CDR1 reads SQVTM; CDR2 reads ANQGSEA. The CDR3 coding sequence is TGCAGCGTTTGGCCCCCCGAATACAATGAGCAGTTCTTC. The encoded protein is CSVWPPEYNEQFF.

This clonotype came up a few times. This rearrangement joins TRBV6-6 to TRBJ1-2; D possibly corresponds to TRBD1 (5 bases). The V end lost 7 bases, the J end lost 10 bases, and 22 bases lay between the germline ends. The CDR3 totals 14 residues. CDR1 and CDR2 from the germline V gene are MNHNY and SVGAGI (reference sequence). CDR3 in amino acids: CASTLLPTTAHYTF. In DNA form, the CDR3 reads TGTGCCAGCACCCTTCTTCCTACGACAGCCCACTACACCTTC.